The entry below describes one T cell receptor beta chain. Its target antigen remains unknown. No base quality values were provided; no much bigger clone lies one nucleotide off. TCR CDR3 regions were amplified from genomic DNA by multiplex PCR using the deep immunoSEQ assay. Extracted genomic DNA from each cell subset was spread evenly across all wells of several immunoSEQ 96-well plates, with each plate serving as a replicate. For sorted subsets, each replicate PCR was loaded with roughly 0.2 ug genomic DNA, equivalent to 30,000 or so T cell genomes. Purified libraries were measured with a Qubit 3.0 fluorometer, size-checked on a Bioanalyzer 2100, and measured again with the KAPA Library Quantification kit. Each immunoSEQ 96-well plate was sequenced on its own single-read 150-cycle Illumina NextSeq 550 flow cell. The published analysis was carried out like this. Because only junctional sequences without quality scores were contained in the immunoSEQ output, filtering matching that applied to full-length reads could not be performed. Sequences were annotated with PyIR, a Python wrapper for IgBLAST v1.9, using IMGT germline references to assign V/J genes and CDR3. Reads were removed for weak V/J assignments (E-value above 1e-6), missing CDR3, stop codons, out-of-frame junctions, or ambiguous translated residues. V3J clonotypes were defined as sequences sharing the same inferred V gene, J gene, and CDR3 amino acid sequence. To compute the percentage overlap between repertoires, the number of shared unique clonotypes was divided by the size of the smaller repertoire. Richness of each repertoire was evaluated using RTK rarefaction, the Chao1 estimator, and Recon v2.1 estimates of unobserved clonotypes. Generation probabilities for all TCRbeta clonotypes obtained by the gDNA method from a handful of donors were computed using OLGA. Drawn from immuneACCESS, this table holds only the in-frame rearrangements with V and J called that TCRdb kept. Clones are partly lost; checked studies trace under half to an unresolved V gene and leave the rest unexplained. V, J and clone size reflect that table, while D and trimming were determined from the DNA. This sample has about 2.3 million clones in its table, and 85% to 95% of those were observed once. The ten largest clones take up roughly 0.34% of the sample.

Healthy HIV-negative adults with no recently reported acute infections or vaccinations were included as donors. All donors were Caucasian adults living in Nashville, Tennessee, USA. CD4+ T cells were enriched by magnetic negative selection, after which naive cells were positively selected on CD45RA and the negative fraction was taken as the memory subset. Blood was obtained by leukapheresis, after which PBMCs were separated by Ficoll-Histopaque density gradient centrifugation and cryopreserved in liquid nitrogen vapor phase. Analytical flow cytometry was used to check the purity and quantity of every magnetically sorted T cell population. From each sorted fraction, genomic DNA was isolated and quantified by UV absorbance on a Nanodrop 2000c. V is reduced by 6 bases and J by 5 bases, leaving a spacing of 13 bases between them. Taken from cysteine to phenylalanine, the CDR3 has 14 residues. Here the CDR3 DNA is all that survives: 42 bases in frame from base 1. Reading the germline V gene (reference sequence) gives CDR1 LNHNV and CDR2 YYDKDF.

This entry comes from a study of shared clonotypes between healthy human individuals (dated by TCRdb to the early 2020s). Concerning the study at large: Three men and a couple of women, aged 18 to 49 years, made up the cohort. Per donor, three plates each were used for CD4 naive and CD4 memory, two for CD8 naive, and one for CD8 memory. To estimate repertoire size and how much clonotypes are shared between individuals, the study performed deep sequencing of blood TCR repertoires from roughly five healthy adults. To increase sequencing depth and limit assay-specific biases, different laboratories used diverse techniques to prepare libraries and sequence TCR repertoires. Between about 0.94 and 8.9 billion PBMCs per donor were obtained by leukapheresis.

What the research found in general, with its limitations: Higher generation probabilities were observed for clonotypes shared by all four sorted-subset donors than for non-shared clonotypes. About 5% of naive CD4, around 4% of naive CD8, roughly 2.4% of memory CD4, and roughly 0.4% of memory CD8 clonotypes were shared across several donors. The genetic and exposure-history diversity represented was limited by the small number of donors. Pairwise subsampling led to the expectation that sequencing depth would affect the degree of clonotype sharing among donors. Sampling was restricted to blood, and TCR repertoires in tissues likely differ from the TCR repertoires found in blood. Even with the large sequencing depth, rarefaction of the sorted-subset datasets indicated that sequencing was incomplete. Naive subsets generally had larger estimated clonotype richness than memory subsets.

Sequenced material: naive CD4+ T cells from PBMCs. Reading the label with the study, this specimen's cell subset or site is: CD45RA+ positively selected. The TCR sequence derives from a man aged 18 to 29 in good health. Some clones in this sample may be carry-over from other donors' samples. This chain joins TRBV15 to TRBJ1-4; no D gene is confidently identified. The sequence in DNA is TGTGCCACCAGTGGCCCGACCGTCAATGAAAAACTGTTTTTT. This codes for CATSGPTVNEKLFF.